These 5 T cell receptor beta chains originate from one sample sequenced in a study of T cell repertoires in cytomegalovirus infection. From the reads, TCRdb called clonotypes with MiXCR, one entry per CDR3 protein. This table has hundreds of thousands of distinct CDR3 sequences, around 9.1% appearing once. The specimen sequenced was PBMCs. All receptors derive from a human donor in good health (CMV status not recorded). Some clones in this sample may be carry-over from other donors' samples.

In this sample, this clonotype turned up a few times. This chain connects TRBV20-1 to TRBJ2-5, with D uncertain. The CDR3 totals 14 residues. Germline V gives CDR1 DFQATT, CDR2 SNEGSKA (reference sequence). Trimming removed 0 bases from V and 7 bases from J, with 15 bases in between. In DNA, the CDR3 is TGCAGTGCTAGAGATGAGGCGATAAAAGGGACCCAGTACTTC. As protein: CSARDEAIKGTQYF.

This clonotype appeared many times. The chain uses TRBV20-1 and TRBJ2-1, with TRBD1 matching over 8 bases. The length of the CDR3 is 13 residues. Germline V lookup: CDR1 DFQATT, CDR2 SNEGSKA (reference sequence). V trimming: 5 bases; J trimming: 5 bases; junction bases outside the gene matches: 5. The CDR3 DNA follows: TGCAGTGCTCAGGACAGGGTCCACAATGAGCAGTTCTTC. It is translated as CSAQDRVHNEQFF.

This clonotype has only a few counts. The CDR3 DNA sequence: TGTGCCAGCAGCTTAGATGTGACGCAGTATTTT. Encoded protein: CASSLDVTQYF. The rearrangement uses TRBV7-2 and TRBJ2-3, with unresolved D. V was clipped by 1 base and J by 9 bases, with 5 bases between them. This CDR3 contains 11 residues. Germline CDR1 reads SGHTA; CDR2 reads FQGNSA. The full variable domain, its missing parts supplied by reference TRBV7-2 and TRBJ2-3, is GAGVSQSPSNKVTEKGKDVELRCDPISGHTALYWYRQSLGQGLEFLIYFQGNSAPDKSGLPSDRFSAERTGGSVSTLTIQRTQQEDSAVYLCASSLDVTQYFGPGTRLTVL.

This clonotype was counted many times. The genes are TRBV7-2 and TRBJ2-7; 8 positions agree with TRBD2. The CDR3 loop spans 14 amino acids. Germline V gene sequence: CDR1 SGHTA, CDR2 FQGNSA. The V gene end was trimmed by 5 bases and the J gene end by 3 bases; junction bases not matched to a gene: 6. CDR3 protein: CASSPPGLDYEQYF. The CDR3, as DNA: TGTGCCAGCAGCCCCCCGGGACTAGACTACGAGCAGTACTTC.

This clonotype showed up many times. The rearrangement uses TRBV6-2 or TRBV6-3 and TRBJ2-7; 10 bases match TRBD2. The CDR3 length is 16 residues. Germline CDR1 MNHEY, CDR2 SVGEGT. With 0 bases clipped from V and 1 base from J, the junction kept 3 bases outside the gene matches. The CDR3 sequence: CASSYSTSGLSYEQYV. The CDR3 nucleotides are TGTGCCAGCAGTTACTCGACTAGCGGGCTATCCTACGAGCAGTACGTC.